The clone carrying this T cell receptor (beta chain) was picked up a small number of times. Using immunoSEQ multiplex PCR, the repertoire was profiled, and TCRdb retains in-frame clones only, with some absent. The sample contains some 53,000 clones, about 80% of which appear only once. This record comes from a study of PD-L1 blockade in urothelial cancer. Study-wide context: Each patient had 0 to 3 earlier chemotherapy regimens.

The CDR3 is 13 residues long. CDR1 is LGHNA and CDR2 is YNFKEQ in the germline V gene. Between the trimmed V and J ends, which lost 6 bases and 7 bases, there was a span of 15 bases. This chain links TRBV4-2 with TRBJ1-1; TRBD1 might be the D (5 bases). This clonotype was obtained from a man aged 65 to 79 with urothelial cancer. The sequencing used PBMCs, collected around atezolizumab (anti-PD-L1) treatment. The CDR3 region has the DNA TGTGCCAGCAGGTTGGTAAGTGACAGTGAAGCTTTCTTT. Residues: CASRLVSDSEAFF.